Following are 26 T cell receptor beta chains from one sample sequenced in a study of T cells after yellow fever vaccination. TCRdb redid the calling of the 5' RACE reads with MiXCR, one entry per CDR3 protein. This table has nearly 350,000 distinct CDR3 sequences, approximately 8% appearing once. Specimen: PBMCs, collected about 41 days after the first yellow fever vaccination. The source is a man between 18 and 35 years old who received the YFV17D yellow fever vaccine.

This clonotype was picked up a small number of times. This chain uses TRBV4-1 with TRBJ1-2; D is perhaps TRBD1 (5 bases). V dropped 1 base and J dropped 4 bases, with 16 bases sitting between them. This CDR3 has 16 residues. The germline CDR1 and CDR2 sequences are MGHRA and YSYEKL. The CDR3 coding sequence is TGCGCCAGCAGCCAAGTCGGGGCCCGGAGAGGCTATGGCTACACCTTC. Protein sequence: CASSQVGARRGYGYTF.

This clonotype was detected a few times. The J gene is TRBJ2-5, the V gene TRBV5-1; D may match TRBD1 or TRBD2 (6 bases each). V was cut by 0 bases and J by 1 base, with 16 bases left in between. The CDR3 has 17 residues. Germline V CDR1 and CDR2: SGHRS, YFSETQ. CDR3: CASSLGGRGALQETQYF. DNA of the CDR3: TGCGCCAGCAGCTTGGGGGGGCGCGGGGCCCTCCAAGAGACCCAGTACTTC.

The genes are TRBV10-1 and TRBJ1-1; D gene unclear. V dropped 3 bases and J dropped 4 bases, with 9 bases sitting between them. The CDR3 sequence is 13 residues long. Germline V lookup: CDR1 WNHNN, CDR2 SYGVQD (reference sequence). CDR3 in DNA: TGCGCCAGCAGTGATAGGGCGAGCACTGAAGCTTTCTTT. It yields the protein CASSDRASTEAFF.

This clonotype was recorded a few times. This chain connects TRBV11-2 to TRBJ1-1; TRBD1 matches 12 bases. In germline, CDR1 is SGHAT, CDR2 FQNNGV. With 2 bases clipped from V and 6 bases from J, the junction kept 13 bases outside the gene matches. This CDR3 is 18 amino acids long. The CDR3 loop is CASSLNPRDRGRLAEAFF. The CDR3 DNA reads TGTGCCAGCAGCTTAAACCCGCGGGACAGGGGGCGCTTGGCTGAAGCTTTCTTT.

This clonotype has a count of ten or more. V usage is TRBV6-6 and J usage is TRBJ1-2, with TRBD1 matching over 8 bases. V shed 2 bases, J shed 8 bases, and the junction held 1 base outside the gene matches. The CDR3 is made up of 12 amino acids. Germline-derived CDR1 and CDR2 are MNHNY and SVGAGI (reference sequence). The DNA for the CDR3 is TGTGCCAGCAGTTACGACAGGGGCGGCTACACCTTC. This encodes CASSYDRGGYTF.

The gene calls are TRBV20-1 and TRBJ1-3, with TRBD1 identical over 10 bases. Germline-derived CDR1 and CDR2 are DFQATT and SNEGSKA (reference sequence). The CDR3 is 15 amino acids. V shed 3 bases and J 8 bases; nucleotides not matched to a gene: 10. CDR3 amino acids: CSASGGGQGVDTIYF. The CDR3 region has the DNA TGCAGTGCTAGCGGGGGAGGACAGGGGGTGGACACCATATATTTT.

This rearrangement joins TRBV7-2 to TRBJ1-1, with D uncertain. Trimming pared 2 bases from V and 5 bases from J, leaving 12 bases between. The CDR3 consists of 14 residues. The germline gives CDR1 SGHTA, CDR2 FQGNSA. The CDR3 reads CASSLSGEWTEAFF. The CDR3 region has the DNA TGTGCCAGCAGCTTAAGTGGGGAATGGACTGAAGCTTTCTTT. The complete variable domain, with remaining parts taken from reference TRBV7-2 and TRBJ1-1, reads GAGVSQSPSNKVTEKGKDVELRCDPISGHTALYWYRQSLGQGLEFLIYFQGNSAPDKSGLPSDRFSAERTGGSVSTLTIQRTQQEDSAVYLCASSLSGEWTEAFFGQGTRLTVV.

V and J are TRBV7-2 and TRBJ1-3, with D possibly TRBD1 on 5 matching bases. The CDR3 consists of 16 residues. Trimming stripped 1 base from V and 0 bases from J, with 10 bases between. Germline V gives CDR1 SGHTA, CDR2 FQGNSA. The CDR3 region is CASSLVSGGSGNTIYF. The DNA for the CDR3 is TGTGCCAGCAGCTTAGTGTCGGGGGGCTCTGGAAACACCATATATTTT.

The V gene is TRBV15, the J gene TRBJ2-5, with 7 bases lining up with TRBD1. The CDR3 is 14 amino acids. Unmatched junction bases numbered 8, after V lost 3 bases and J lost 7 bases. Germline V gene data show CDR1 as LNHNV and CDR2 as YYDKDF (reference sequence). The CDR3 protein is CATSRERGRGTQYF. The CDR3 DNA follows: TGTGCCACCAGCAGGGAAAGGGGGCGAGGGACCCAGTACTTC.

This clonotype was counted at least ten times. The V gene is TRBV5-1, the J gene TRBJ1-2; D uncertain. The CDR3 covers 15 residues. Trimming took 0 bases from V and 4 from J, leaving 13 bases between them. CDR1 is SGHRS, CDR2 YFSETQ, per germline. For the CDR3, the DNA is TGCGCCAGCAGCTTGGATGGGGTGGGTAGCTATGGCTACACCTTC. This gives the protein CASSLDGVGSYGYTF.

The V and J genes are TRBV5-1 and TRBJ2-4; TRBD1 matches 8 bases. The CDR3 runs to 16 residues. Germline CDR1 and CDR2: SGHRS and YFSETQ. J gave up 2 bases and V 3 bases, and 7 bases lay outside the gene matches. In DNA form, the CDR3 reads TGCGCCAGCAGCTCGACCCAGGGGGCCCCCAAAAACATTCAGTACTTC. Protein: CASSSTQGAPKNIQYF.

This sequence joins TRBV5-6 and TRBJ1-5; D is possibly TRBD1 (5 bases). V was clipped by 4 bases and J by 2 bases, with 19 bases between them. Germline CDR1 reads SGHDT; CDR2 reads YYEEEE. The CDR3 runs to 17 residues. The CDR3 sequence is CASSLGATGFGNQPQHF. DNA of the CDR3: TGTGCCAGCAGCCTAGGGGCGACGGGATTCGGCAATCAGCCCCAGCATTTT.

This clonotype was counted between two and nine times. V and J are TRBV5-4 and TRBJ2-1, with TRBD2 matching over 10 bases. CDR3 length: 14 amino acids. Germline CDR1 SGHNT, CDR2 YYREEE (reference sequence). The junction had 6 bases not matched to a gene; V was cut back by 4 bases and J by 8 bases. DNA of the CDR3: TGTGCCAGCAGCACCAGCGGGGGGGCATATGAGCAGTTCTTC. It encodes CASSTSGGAYEQFF.

The chain uses TRBV7-2 and TRBJ2-5, with TRBD1 matching 7 bases. Germline trimming cut 8 bases from V and 6 bases from J; bases unmatched to any gene: 15. Germline-derived CDR1 and CDR2 are SGHTA and FQGNSA. The CDR3 length is 15 residues. The CDR3 nucleotides are TGTGCCAGCCTCAATCCGTACAGGGGTAGGAAGACCCAGTACTTC. Amino acid sequence: CASLNPYRGRKTQYF.

The chain has TRBV27 and TRBJ2-1; 12 nucleotides agree with TRBD2. CDR3 length: 14 residues. Unmatched junction bases numbered 2, after V lost 5 bases and J lost 6 bases. CDR1 is MNHEY, CDR2 SMNVEV, per germline (reference sequence). The CDR3 is CASSGLAGLNEQFF. The DNA for the CDR3 is TGTGCCAGCAGTGGACTAGCGGGGCTCAATGAGCAGTTCTTC.

This clonotype was picked up a small number of times. This chain links TRBV5-6 with TRBJ2-7; 8 bases line up with TRBD2. The germline gives CDR1 SGHDT, CDR2 YYEEEE. There are 15 residues in the CDR3. J was trimmed by 3 bases and V by 4 bases; bases with no gene match: 9. The CDR3 loop reads CASSHREGRYYEQYF. CDR3 nucleotide sequence: TGTGCCAGCAGCCACCGGGAGGGGCGGTACTACGAGCAGTACTTC.

This clonotype was recorded many times. The chain uses TRBV5-4 and TRBJ1-5; 7 positions match TRBD1. Losses at the gene ends were 1 base for V and 5 bases for J; bases not matched to a gene: 9. The CDR3 is made up of 16 amino acids. CDR1 and CDR2 (germline): SGHNT, YYREEE (reference sequence). As DNA, the CDR3 is TGTGCCAGCAGCTTGTATAGAACAGGGGAGGATCAGCCCCAGCATTTT. Residues: CASSLYRTGEDQPQHF. Combining the CDR3 with reference TRBV5-4 and TRBJ1-5 gives the whole variable domain ETGVTQSPTHLIKTRGQQVTLRCSSQSGHNTVSWYQQALGQGPQFIFQYYREEENGRGNFPPRFSGLQFPNYSSELNVNALELDDSALYLCASSLYRTGEDQPQHFGDGTRLSIL.

The chain uses TRBV12-3 or TRBV12-4 and TRBJ1-5; D gene uncertain. V lost 3 bases to trimming and J lost 8 bases, with 14 bases between them. The CDR3 totals 14 residues. CDR3 sequence: CASSFRAADEPQHF. DNA for the CDR3: TGTGCCAGCAGTTTTAGGGCAGCTGATGAGCCCCAGCATTTT.

The genes are TRBV30 and TRBJ1-2; 7 bases agree with TRBD1. The CDR3 runs 12 residues. The V gene's germline CDR1 is GTSNPN and CDR2 SVGIG (reference sequence). V was clipped by 3 bases and J by 10 bases; unmatched bases: 8. The CDR3 DNA is TGTGCCTGGAGGCGCTCGGGACAGTCCTACACCTTC. This sequence encodes CAWRRSGQSYTF.

In its sample, this clonotype was seen many times. The chain recombines TRBV6-2 or TRBV6-3 with TRBJ2-7, with 9 bases matching TRBD1. Germline CDR1 and CDR2: MNHEY and SVGEGT. CDR3 length: 14 amino acids. Germline trimming cut 6 bases from V and 3 bases from J; bases unmatched to any gene: 6. CDR3 in amino acids: CASRPGQGFYEQYF. For the CDR3, the DNA is TGTGCCAGCAGACCGGGACAGGGTTTCTACGAGCAGTACTTC.

This clonotype was picked up a small number of times. V gene TRBV30 combines with J gene TRBJ2-7, with D possibly being TRBD1 (6 bases). Trimming took off 2 bases at V and 5 bases at J, with 13 bases between the two ends. The germline CDR1 and CDR2 sequences are GTSNPN and SVGIG (reference sequence). CDR3 length equals 13 residues. The CDR3 reads CAWSHRAMNEQYF. For the CDR3, the DNA is TGTGCCTGGAGTCACAGGGCGATGAACGAGCAGTACTTC.

This clonotype has just a few counts. This rearrangement joins TRBV4-3 to TRBJ2-1; 8 bases map to TRBD1. Germline CDR1 reads LGHNA; CDR2 reads YSLEER. Trimming cost V 3 bases and J 8 bases; bases outside gene matches: 3. This CDR3 spans 13 amino acids. The CDR3 coding sequence is TGCGCCAGCAGCCAGCTCAGGGGGCATGAGCAGTTCTTC. This gives the protein CASSQLRGHEQFF.

This clonotype was counted between two and nine times. This chain links TRBV20-1 with TRBJ2-5, with 7 positions matching TRBD2. Trimming at V came to 6 bases and at J to 5 bases, leaving 15 bases not matched to a gene. The germline V gene encodes CDR1 DFQATT and CDR2 SNEGSKA (reference sequence). This CDR3 region has 15 residues. This CDR3 is CSANSPASGTETQYF. The DNA of the CDR3 is TGCAGTGCCAACTCACCGGCTAGCGGTACGGAGACCCAGTACTTC.

This clonotype has more than one count but fewer than ten. The chain carries TRBV28 and TRBJ2-2, with a weak D call TRBD1 (6 bases). V was shortened by 3 bases and J by 5 bases, with 16 bases between the two germline ends. Germline V gene sequence: CDR1 MDHEN, CDR2 SYDVKM. There are 16 residues in the CDR3. DNA of the CDR3: TGTGCCAGCAGTTTTACAGGGAAGATGGAGACCGGGGAGCTGTTTTTT. It codes for CASSFTGKMETGELFF.

This clonotype was seen more than once but under ten times. The CDR3 bases are TGTGCCAGCAGCTTAGATGGCGGGGGGGCCGCAGATACGCAGTATTTT. Amino acids: CASSLDGGGAADTQYF. The genes are TRBV7-2 and TRBJ2-3; TRBD2 agrees at 9 bases. V lost 1 base to trimming and J lost 4 bases; unmatched junction nucleotides: 6. Germline V gene lookup returns CDR1 SGHTA and CDR2 FQGNSA. This CDR3 is 16 amino acids long.

J is TRBJ2-1 and V is TRBV29-1; D may be TRBD1 or TRBD2 (5 bases each). Trimming took 8 bases from V and 0 from J, leaving 14 bases between them. This CDR3 spans 14 amino acids. Germline values: CDR1 SQVTM, CDR2 ANQGSEA. CDR3 nucleotides: TGCAGCCATGCTGCAGGGAGCTCCTACAATGAGCAGTTCTTC. Amino acids: CSHAAGSSYNEQFF.